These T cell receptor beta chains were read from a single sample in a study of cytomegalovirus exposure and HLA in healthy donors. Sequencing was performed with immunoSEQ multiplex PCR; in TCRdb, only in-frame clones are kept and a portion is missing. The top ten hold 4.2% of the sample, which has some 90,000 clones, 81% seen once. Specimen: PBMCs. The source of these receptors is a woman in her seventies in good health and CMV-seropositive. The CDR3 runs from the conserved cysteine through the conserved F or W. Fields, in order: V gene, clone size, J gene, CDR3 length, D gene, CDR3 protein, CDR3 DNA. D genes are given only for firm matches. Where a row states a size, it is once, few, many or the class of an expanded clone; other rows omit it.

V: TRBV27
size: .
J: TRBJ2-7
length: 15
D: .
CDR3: CASSSSPYPTYEQYF
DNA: TGTGCCAGCAGTTCATCCCCCTATCCTACCTACGAGCAGTACTTC

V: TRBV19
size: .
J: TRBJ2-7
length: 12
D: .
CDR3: CASSTAGYEQYF
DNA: TGTGCCAGTAGTACGGCAGGCTACGAGCAGTACTTC

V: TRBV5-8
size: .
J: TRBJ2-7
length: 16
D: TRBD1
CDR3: CASSFRKGQGPDEQYF
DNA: TGTGCCAGCAGCTTCCGAAAGGGACAGGGTCCGGACGAGCAGTACTTC

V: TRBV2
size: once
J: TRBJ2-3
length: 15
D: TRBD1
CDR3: CASSPTGGYTDTQYF
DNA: TGTGCCAGCAGCCCGACAGGGGGCTACACAGATACGCAGTATTTT

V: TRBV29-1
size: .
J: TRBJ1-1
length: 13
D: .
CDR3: CSAIRGAGTEAFF
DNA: TGCAGCGCCATTCGGGGGGCTGGCACTGAAGCTTTCTTT

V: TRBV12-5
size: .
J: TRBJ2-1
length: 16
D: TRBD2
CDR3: CASGGIAGGGYNEQFF
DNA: TGTGCTAGTGGGGGCATCGCGGGAGGGGGTTACAATGAGCAGTTCTTC

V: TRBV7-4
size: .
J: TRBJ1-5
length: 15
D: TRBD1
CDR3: CASSSEQGRRQPQHF
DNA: TGTGCCAGCAGCTCGGAACAGGGGAGGCGTCAGCCCCAGCATTTT

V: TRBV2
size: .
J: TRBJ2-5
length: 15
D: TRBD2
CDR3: CASSEWLAGGETQYF
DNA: TGTGCCAGCAGTGAATGGCTAGCGGGAGGAGAGACCCAGTACTTC

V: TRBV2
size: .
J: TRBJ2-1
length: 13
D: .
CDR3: CASQGVTYNEQFF
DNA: TGTGCCAGCCAGGGTGTCACCTACAATGAGCAGTTCTTC

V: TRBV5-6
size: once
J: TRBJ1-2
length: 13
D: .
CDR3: CASSRGRGYGYTF
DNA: TGTGCCAGCAGCCGCGGCAGGGGCTATGGCTACACCTTC

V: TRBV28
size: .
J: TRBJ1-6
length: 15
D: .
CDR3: CASSLDWVSNSPLHF
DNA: TGTGCCAGCAGTTTAGACTGGGTTTCGAATTCACCCCTCCACTTT

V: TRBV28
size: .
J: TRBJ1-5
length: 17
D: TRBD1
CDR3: CASSARPGQEPHQPQHF
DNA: TGTGCCAGCAGTGCGCGACCGGGACAGGAACCTCATCAGCCCCAGCATTTT

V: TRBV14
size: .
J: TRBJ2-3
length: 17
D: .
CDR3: CASSRTGTRSRTDTQYF
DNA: TGTGCCAGCAGCCGAACCGGGACAAGAAGCCGCACAGATACGCAGTATTTT

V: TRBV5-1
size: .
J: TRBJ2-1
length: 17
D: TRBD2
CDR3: CASSQYSGRAAANEQFF
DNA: TGCGCCAGCAGCCAATATAGCGGGAGGGCCGCGGCCAATGAGCAGTTCTTC

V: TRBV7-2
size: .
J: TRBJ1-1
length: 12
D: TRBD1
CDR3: CASSPRDREAFF
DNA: TGTGCCAGCAGCCCGCGGGACAGGGAAGCTTTCTTT

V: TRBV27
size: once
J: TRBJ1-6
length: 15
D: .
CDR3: CASSLERGSTSPLHF
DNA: TGTGCCAGCAGTTTAGAGCGGGGGTCTACTTCACCCCTCCACTTT

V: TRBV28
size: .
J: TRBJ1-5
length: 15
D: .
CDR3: CASEAPGYSNQPQHF
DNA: TGTGCCAGCGAAGCCCCGGGATACAGCAATCAGCCCCAGCATTTT

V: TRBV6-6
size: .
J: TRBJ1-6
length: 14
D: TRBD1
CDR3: CASSGGTDNSPLHF
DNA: TGTGCCAGCAGCGGCGGGACAGACAATTCACCCCTCCACTTT

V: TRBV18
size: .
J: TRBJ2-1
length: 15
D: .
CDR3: CASSPSTGSYNEQFF
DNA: TGTGCCAGCTCACCAAGTACAGGCTCCTACAATGAGCAGTTCTTC

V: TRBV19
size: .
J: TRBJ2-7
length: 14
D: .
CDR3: CASSVRIQGREQYF
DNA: TGTGCCAGTAGTGTAAGAATACAGGGACGCGAGCAGTACTTC

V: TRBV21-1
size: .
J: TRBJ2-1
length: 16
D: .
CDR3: CASSKEPGGNTYEQFF
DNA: TGTGCCAGCAGCAAAGAACCTGGGGGCAATACGTATGAGCAGTTCTTC

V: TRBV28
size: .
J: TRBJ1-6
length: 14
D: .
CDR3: CASRGRGYNSPLHF
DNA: TGTGCCAGCCGGGGGAGAGGGTATAATTCACCCCTCCACTTT

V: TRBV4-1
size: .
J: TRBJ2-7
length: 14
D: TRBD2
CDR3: CASSQSGTAYEQYF
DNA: TGCGCCAGCAGCCAAAGCGGGACCGCCTACGAGCAGTACTTC

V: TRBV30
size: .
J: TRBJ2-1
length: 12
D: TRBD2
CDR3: CAWTSGSIGLFF
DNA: TGTGCCTGGACTAGCGGGAGCATCGGGCTGTTCTTC

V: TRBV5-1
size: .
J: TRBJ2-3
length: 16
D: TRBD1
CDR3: CASSFYPGQDTDTQYF
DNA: TGCGCCAGCAGCTTTTACCCGGGACAGGACACAGATACGCAGTATTTT

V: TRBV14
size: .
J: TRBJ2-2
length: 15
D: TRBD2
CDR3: CASSPSGSPTGELFF
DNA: TGTGCCAGCAGCCCTAGCGGGAGTCCAACCGGGGAGCTGTTTTTT

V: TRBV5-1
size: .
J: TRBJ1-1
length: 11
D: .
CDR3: CASSLDGRAFF
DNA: TGCGCCAGCAGCTTGGATGGGAGAGCTTTCTTT

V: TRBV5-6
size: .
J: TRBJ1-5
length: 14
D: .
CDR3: CASSLYSGVEAQHF
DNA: TGTGCCAGCAGCTTGTACTCAGGGGTTGAGGCCCAGCATTTT

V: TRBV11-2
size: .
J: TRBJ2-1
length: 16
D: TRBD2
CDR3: CASSLRASGTYNEQFF
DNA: TGTGCCAGCAGCTTACGTGCTAGCGGGACCTACAATGAGCAGTTCTTC

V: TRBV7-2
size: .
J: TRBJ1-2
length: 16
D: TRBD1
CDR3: CASSLADRDSAYGYTF
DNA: TGTGCCAGCAGCTTAGCCGATAGGGACAGTGCCTATGGCTACACCTTC

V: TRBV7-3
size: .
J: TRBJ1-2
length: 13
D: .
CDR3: CASSPRAGRGYTF
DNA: TGTGCCAGCAGCCCCCGCGCGGGGCGGGGCTACACCTTC

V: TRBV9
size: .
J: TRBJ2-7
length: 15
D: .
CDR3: CASSVGGTSNHEQYF
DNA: TGTGCCAGCAGCGTCGGGGGGACATCGAACCACGAGCAGTACTTC